This TCR beta chain originates from a study of blood T cell repertoires in COVID-19. Study as a whole: Acute and convalescent COVID-19 samples came from the United States, Italy and Spain.

In the original analysis: Reference gene primer amplification in the assay estimated nucleated cell counts. Clones were read by immunoSEQ multiplex PCR, and TCRdb kept only the in-frame ones, dropping some. V and J calls and clone size are copied from that table; D and trimming were computed from the DNA. The data show 170,000 or so clones, over 75% seen once. The trim removed 4 bases at V and 5 bases at J, leaving 9 bases unmatched. The CDR3 length is 16 residues. Per germline, CDR1 MNHNS and CDR2 SASEGT. This clone appeared a few times. V gene TRBV6-1 combines with J gene TRBJ2-7, with TRBD2 matching 12 bases. The receptor was derived from a woman aged 45 to 65 who had recovered from COVID-19. Sequenced input: PBMCs or T cells enriched from blood (not recorded which). The CDR3 DNA is TGTGCCAGCAGTGGACTAGCGGGAGATGGAGGCCACGAGCAGTACTTC. This codes for CASSGLAGDGGHEQYF.